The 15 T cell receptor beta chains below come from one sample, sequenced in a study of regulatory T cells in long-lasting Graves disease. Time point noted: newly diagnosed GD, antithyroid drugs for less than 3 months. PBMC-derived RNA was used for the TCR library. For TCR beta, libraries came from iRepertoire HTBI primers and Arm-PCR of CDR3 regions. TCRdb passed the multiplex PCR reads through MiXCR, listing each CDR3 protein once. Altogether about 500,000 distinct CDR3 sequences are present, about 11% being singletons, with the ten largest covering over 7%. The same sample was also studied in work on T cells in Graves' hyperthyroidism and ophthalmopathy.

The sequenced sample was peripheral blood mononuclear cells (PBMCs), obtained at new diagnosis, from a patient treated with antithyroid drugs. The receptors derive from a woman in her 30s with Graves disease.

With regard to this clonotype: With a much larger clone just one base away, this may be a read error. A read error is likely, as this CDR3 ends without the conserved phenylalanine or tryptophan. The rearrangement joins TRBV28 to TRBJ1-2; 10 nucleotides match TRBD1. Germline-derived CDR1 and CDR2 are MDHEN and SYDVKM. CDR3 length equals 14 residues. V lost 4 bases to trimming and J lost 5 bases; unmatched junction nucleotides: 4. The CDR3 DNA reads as TGTGCCAGCAGTTGGACAGGGGGGGAGTATGGCTACACCCTC. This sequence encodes CASSWTGGEYGYTL.

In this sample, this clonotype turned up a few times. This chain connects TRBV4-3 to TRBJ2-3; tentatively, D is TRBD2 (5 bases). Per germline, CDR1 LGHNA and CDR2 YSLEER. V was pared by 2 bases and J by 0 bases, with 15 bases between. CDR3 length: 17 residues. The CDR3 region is CASSQSPRVSSTDTQYF. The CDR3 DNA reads TGCGCCAGCAGCCAATCTCCGCGGGTCTCTAGCACAGATACGCAGTATTTT.

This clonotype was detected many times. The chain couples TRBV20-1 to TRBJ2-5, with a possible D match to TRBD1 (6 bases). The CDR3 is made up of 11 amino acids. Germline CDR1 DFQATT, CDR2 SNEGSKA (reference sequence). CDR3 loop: CSGTFQETQYF. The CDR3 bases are TGCAGCGGGACATTTCAAGAGACCCAGTACTTC.

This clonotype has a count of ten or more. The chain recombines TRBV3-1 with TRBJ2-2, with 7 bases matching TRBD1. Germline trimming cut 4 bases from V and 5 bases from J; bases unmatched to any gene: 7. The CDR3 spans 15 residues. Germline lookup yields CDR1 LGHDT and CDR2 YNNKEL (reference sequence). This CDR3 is CASSLQTGNTGELFF. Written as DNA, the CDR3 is TGTGCCAGCAGCCTCCAGACAGGGAATACCGGGGAGCTGTTTTTT.

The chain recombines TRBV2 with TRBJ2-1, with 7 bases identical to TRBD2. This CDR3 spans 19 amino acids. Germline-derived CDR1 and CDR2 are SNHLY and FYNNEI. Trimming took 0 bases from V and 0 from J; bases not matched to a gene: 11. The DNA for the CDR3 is TGTGCCAGCAGTGAAGCGCGTAGTAGCGGGCGAAGCTCCTACAATGAGCAGTTCTTC. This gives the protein CASSEARSSGRSSYNEQFF.

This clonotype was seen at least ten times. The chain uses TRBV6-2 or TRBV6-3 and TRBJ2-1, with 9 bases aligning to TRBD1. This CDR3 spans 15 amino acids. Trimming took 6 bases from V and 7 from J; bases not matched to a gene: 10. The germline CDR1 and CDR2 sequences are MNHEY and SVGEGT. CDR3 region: CASSWRGTGRNEQFF. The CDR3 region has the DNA TGTGCCAGCAGCTGGCGCGGGACAGGGAGAAATGAGCAGTTCTTC.

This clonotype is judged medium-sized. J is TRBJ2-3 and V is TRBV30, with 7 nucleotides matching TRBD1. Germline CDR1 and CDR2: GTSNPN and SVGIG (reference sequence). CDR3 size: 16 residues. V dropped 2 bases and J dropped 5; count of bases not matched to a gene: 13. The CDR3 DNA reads TGTGCCTGGAGTCGGGGACAGCCCTTTAGTGGAGATACGCAGTATTTT. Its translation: CAWSRGQPFSGDTQYF.

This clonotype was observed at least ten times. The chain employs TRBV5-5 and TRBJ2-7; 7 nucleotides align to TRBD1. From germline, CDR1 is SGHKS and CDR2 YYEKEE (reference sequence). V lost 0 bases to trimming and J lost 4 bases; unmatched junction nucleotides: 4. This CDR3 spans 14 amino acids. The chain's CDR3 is CASSLVGTAYEQYF. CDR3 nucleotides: TGTGCCAGCAGCTTGGTGGGGACAGCGTACGAGCAGTACTTC.

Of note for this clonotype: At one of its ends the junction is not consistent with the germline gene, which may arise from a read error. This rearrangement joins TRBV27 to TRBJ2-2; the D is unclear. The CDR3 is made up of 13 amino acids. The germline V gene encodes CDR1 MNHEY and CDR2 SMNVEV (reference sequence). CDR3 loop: CTSSLMNTGELFF. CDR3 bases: TGTACCAGCAGTTTAATGAACACCGGGGAGCTGTTTTTT.

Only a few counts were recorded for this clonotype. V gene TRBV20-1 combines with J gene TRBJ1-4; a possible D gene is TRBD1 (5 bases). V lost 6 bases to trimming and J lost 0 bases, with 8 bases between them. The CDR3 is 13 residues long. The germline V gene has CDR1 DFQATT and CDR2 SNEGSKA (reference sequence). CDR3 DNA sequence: TGCAGTGCCCCACAGGCAACTAATGAAAAACTGTTTTTT. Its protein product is CSAPQATNEKLFF.

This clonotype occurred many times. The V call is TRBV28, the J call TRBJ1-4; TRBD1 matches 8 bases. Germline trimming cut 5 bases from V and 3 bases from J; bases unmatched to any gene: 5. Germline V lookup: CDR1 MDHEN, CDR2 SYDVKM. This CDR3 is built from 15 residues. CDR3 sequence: CASSPWTGPNEKLFF. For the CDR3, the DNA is TGTGCCAGCAGTCCCTGGACAGGGCCTAATGAAAAACTGTTTTTT.

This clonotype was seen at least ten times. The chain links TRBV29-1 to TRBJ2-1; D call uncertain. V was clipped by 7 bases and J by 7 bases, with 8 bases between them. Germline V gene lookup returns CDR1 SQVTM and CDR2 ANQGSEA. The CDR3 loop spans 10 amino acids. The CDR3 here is CSAAKNEQFF. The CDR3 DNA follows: TGCAGCGCCGCCAAGAATGAGCAGTTCTTC.

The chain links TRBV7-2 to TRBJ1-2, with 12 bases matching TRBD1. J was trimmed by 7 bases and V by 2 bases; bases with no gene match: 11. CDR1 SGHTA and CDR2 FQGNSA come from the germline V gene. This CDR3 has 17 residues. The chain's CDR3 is CASSLSGPGQGAFGYTF. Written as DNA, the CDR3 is TGTGCCAGCAGCTTATCTGGCCCGGGACAGGGGGCGTTTGGCTACACCTTC.

The CDR3 spells CASSPAGRTINTGELFF. The CDR3 nucleotides are TGTGCCAGCTCACCGGCCGGAAGGACAATAAACACCGGGGAGCTGTTTTTT. The rearrangement joins TRBV18 to TRBJ2-2, with D maybe TRBD1 (5 bases). V lost 3 bases to trimming and J lost 2 bases, with 16 bases between them. Germline V gene data show CDR1 as KGHSH and CDR2 as LQKENI. The CDR3 sequence is 17 residues long. The variable domain in full, completed from reference TRBV18 and TRBJ2-2, reads NAGVMQNPRHLVRRRGQEARLRCSPMKGHSHVYWYRQLPEEGLKFMVYLQKENIIDESGMPKERFSAEFPKEGPSILRIQQVVRGDSAAYFCASSPAGRTINTGELFFGEGSRLTVL.

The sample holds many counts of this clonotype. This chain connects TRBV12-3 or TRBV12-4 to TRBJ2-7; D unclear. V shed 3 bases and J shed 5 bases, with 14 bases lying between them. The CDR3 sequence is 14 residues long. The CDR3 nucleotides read TGTGCCAGCAGTTTGGGCCTAGTTCTCCACGAGCAGTACTTC. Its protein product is CASSLGLVLHEQYF.